This T cell receptor (beta chain) emerged from a study of identical twins. This clonotype was seen ten or more times. Its cognate antigen is unknown. Trimming took 3 bases from V and 9 from J; bases not matched to a gene: 12. The CDR3 spans 16 residues. Germline V CDR1 and CDR2: SGDLS, YYNGEE. Study results and limitations: Out-of-frame TCR alpha sharing in monozygotic twins exceeded recombination model predictions. Beta out-of-frame sequences showed weaker excess sharing between twins. Invariant MAIT and iNKT cells are populations that could partly confound zero-insertion analyses.

cDNA molecules carried unique molecular identifiers, and template switching added a universal primer site. Each CDR3 protein is one row after TCRdb ran MiXCR on the 5' RACE reads. This table has approximately 150,000 distinct CDR3 sequences, 3% to 4.5% appearing once. The V and J genes are TRBV9 and TRBJ2-3, with 11 bases fitting TRBD2. The specimen was memory T cells sorted from blood. The sequence was collected from a man aged 18-30 years in good health. The CDR3 DNA reads as TGTGCCAGCAGCGGAATAGCGGGAGGGGTCATGGAAACGCAGTATTTT. This gives the protein CASSGIAGGVMETQYF.